These 7 T cell receptor beta chains share one sample of origin, sequenced in a study of vaccination effects on CD4 cells after COVID-19. No antigen has been identified for these receptors. Before sequencing took place, the ViraFEST assay used viral peptide pools to expand antigen-specific CD4+ T cells. Isolating CD4+ T cells followed less than 12 days of culture. Previously uninfected by SARS-CoV-2, the vaccine recipients also showed negative nucleocapsid antibodies. The assay was immunoSEQ multiplex PCR, and TCRdb's table has in-frame clones only and misses some. The table has tens of thousands of clones, approximately 76% seen once. The source was CD4+ T cells from PBMCs cultured with HCoV-NL63 spike peptides, collected before COVID-19 vaccination. These receptors were obtained from a human donor who received a COVID-19 vaccine.

This chain uses TRBV14 with TRBJ2-3; D is perhaps TRBD1 (5 bases). CDR3 length: 16 amino acids. V lost 1 base to trimming and J lost 4 bases, with 15 bases between them. Germline V gene sequence: CDR1 SGHDN, CDR2 FVKESK. This chain's CDR3 is CASSQGTNYLADTQYF. The DNA for the CDR3 is TGTGCCAGCAGCCAAGGGACAAATTATTTAGCAGATACGCAGTATTTT.

This clone was detected only a few times. The chain employs TRBV19 and TRBJ1-2; D is possibly TRBD1 (5 bases). CDR3 length equals 13 residues. The germline gives CDR1 LNHDA, CDR2 SQIVND (reference sequence). V dropped 7 bases and J dropped 7 bases, with 16 bases sitting between them. CDR3 sequence reads: CASIGLGRTGYTF. CDR3 sequence (DNA): TGTGCCAGTATCGGCCTGGGACGGACTGGCTACACCTTC.

Here the CDR3 DNA reads TGCGCCAGCAGCCTATCGACAGGGACTGAAAAACTGTTTTTT. This gives the protein CASSLSTGTEKLFF. The genes are TRBV5-1 and TRBJ1-4, with 7 bases lining up with TRBD1. Germline trimming cut 4 bases from V and 7 bases from J; bases unmatched to any gene: 7. This CDR3 has 14 amino acids. Germline V gene sequence: CDR1 SGHRS, CDR2 YFSETQ.

The V and J genes are TRBV4-1 and TRBJ1-2; D is unresolved. Trimming took 1 base from V and 0 from J, leaving 15 bases between them. CDR3 length: 17 residues. Germline V gene sequence: CDR1 MGHRA, CDR2 YSYEKL. CDR3 amino acids: CASSQVFNGRTNYGYTF. The CDR3, as DNA: TGCGCCAGCAGCCAAGTTTTTAACGGACGTACTAACTATGGCTACACCTTC.

This clone showed up just a few times. The gene calls are TRBV6-4 and TRBJ1-1, with unresolved D. This CDR3 is built from 13 residues. The V and J ends lost 0 bases and 5 bases respectively, with 7 bases between them. Germline values: CDR1 MRHNA, CDR2 SNTAGT. The chain's CDR3 is CASSDSTLTEAFF. The CDR3 DNA follows: TGTGCCAGCAGTGACTCGACCTTGACTGAAGCTTTCTTT.

The chain employs TRBV14 and TRBJ1-5; D is unclear. In germline, CDR1 is SGHDN, CDR2 FVKESK. The CDR3 spans 12 residues. Trimming shortened V by 3 bases and J by 6 bases, and 6 bases separated the two germline ends. The CDR3 here is CASSQGTQPQHF. CDR3 nucleotide sequence: TGTGCCAGCAGCCAGGGAACTCAGCCCCAGCATTTT.

The V call is TRBV30, the J call TRBJ1-1; D gene unclear. Germline V gives CDR1 GTSNPN, CDR2 SVGIG (reference sequence). The CDR3 runs 14 residues. Between the trimmed V and J ends, which lost 2 bases and 1 base, there was a span of 11 bases. In DNA, the CDR3 is TGTGCCTGGAGTAGCCAGGCTACGAACACTGAAGCTTTCTTT. It specifies CAWSSQATNTEAFF.